This TCR beta chain stems from a study of cytomegalovirus exposure and HLA in healthy donors. The study, taken as a whole, reports: According to an earlier analysis, most TCR beta V segments yielded productive rearrangements about 90% or about 30% of the time. Most TCR sequences were seen very rarely across donors, but some public TCRs occurred in many. Roughly uniform depth of sequencing across donors was assumed in presence/absence analyses. In vitro experiments confirmed that a few CMV-associated chains were specific for CMV antigens.

On this clone itself: Its specificity is unknown.

Primers included in the PCR were 60 Vbeta and 13 Jbeta primers. TCRdb keeps only in-frame clones here, not all; method: immunoSEQ multiplex PCR. The sample lists roughly 190,000 clones, around 80% occurring once. The sequence came from a woman in her 30s in good health and CMV-seropositive. The sample was PBMCs.

The CDR3 region has the DNA TGTGCCACCCTCAATGGGTGGAGTGAAAAACTGTTTTTT. Its translation: CATLNGWSEKLFF. The gene calls are TRBV27 and TRBJ1-4, with D unclear. Germline V gene sequence: CDR1 MNHEY, CDR2 SMNVEV (reference sequence). The CDR3 runs to 13 residues. Trimming shortened V by 10 bases and J by 7 bases, and 16 bases separated the two germline ends.